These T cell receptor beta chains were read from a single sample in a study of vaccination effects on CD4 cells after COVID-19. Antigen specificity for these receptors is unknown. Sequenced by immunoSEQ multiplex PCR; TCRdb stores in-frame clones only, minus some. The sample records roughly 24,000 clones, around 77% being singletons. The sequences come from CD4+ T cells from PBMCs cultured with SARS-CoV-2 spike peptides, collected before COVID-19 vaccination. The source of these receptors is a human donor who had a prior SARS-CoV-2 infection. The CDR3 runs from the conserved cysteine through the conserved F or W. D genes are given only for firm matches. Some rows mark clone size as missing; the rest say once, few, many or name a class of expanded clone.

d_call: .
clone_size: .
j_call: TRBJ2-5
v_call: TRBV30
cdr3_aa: CAWSVGLAREETQYF
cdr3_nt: TGTGCCTGGAGTGTTGGGCTAGCGAGGGAAGAGACCCAGTACTTC

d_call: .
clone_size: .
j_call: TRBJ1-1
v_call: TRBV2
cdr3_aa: CASSEQGRGNTEAFF
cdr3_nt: TGTGCCAGCAGTGAACAGGGACGGGGGAACACTGAAGCTTTCTTT

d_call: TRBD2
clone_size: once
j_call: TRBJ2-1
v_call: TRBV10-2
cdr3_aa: CASSDQREGHNEQFF
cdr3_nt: TGCGCCAGCAGTGACCAGCGGGAGGGACACAATGAGCAGTTCTTC

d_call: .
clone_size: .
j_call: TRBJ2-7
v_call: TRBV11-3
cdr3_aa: CASSPMLLGSYEQYF
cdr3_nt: TGTGCCAGCAGCCCTATGCTCCTAGGTTCGTACGAGCAGTACTTC

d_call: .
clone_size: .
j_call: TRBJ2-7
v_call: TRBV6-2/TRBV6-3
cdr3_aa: CASSYLGVYEQYF
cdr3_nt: TGTGCCAGCAGTTATTTAGGCGTCTACGAGCAGTACTTC

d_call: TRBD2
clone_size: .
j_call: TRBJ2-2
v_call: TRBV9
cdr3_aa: CASSALAGDANTGELFF
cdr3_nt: TGTGCCAGCAGCGCACTAGCGGGGGACGCGAACACCGGGGAGCTGTTTTTT

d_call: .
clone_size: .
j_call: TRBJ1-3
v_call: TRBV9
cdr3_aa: CASSAMTGSGNTIYF
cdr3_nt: TGTGCCAGCAGCGCAATGACAGGTTCTGGAAACACCATATATTTT

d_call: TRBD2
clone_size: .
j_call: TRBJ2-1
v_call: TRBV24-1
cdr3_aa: CATRSGSSYNEQFF
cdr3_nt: TGTGCCACCCGGAGCGGGAGCTCCTACAATGAGCAGTTCTTC

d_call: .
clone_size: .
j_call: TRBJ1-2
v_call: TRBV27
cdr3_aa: CASSPMVPRDYGYTF
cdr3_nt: TGTGCCAGCAGTCCAATGGTCCCTCGGGACTATGGCTACACCTTC

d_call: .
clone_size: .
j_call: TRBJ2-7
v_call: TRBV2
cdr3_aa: CASSASGTPYEQYF
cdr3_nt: TGTGCCAGCAGTGCCTCCGGGACCCCGTACGAGCAGTACTTC

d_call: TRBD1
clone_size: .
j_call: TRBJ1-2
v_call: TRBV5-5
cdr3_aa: CASSASGTGGNYGYTF
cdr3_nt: TGTGCCAGCAGCGCGTCCGGGACAGGGGGCAACTATGGCTACACCTTC

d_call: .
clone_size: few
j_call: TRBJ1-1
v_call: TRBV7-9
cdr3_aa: CASSSGGWGTEAFF
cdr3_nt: TGTGCCAGCAGCTCGGGGGGCTGGGGCACTGAAGCTTTCTTT

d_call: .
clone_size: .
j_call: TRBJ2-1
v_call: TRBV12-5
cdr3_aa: CASALDHSEQFF
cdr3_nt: TGTGCTAGTGCTCTCGATCACAGTGAGCAGTTCTTC

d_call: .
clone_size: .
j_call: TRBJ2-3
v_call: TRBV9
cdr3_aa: CASTQGSSPTDTQYF
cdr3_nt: TGTGCCAGCACACAAGGGTCGAGCCCCACAGATACGCAGTATTTT

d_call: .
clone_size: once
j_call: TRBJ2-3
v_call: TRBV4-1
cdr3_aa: CASSQDSRTYKYF
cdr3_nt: TGCGCCAGCAGCCAAGATAGTCGGACATACAAGTATTTT

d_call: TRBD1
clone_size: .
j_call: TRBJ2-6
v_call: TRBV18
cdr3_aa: CASSRTRPGTGHSGANVLTF
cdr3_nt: TGTGCCAGCTCACGAACCCGCCCCGGGACAGGCCACTCTGGGGCCAACGTCCTGACTTTC

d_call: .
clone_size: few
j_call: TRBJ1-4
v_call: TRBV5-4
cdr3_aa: CASSLKGTEKLFF
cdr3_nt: TGTGCCAGCAGCTTGAAAGGGACTGAAAAACTGTTTTTT

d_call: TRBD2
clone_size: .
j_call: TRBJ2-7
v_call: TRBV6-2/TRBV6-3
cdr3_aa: CASSYSASGLEQYF
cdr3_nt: TGTGCCAGCAGTTACTCGGCTAGCGGCCTGGAGCAGTACTTC

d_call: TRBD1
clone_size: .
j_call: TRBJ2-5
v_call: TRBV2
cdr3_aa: CASTGGAGETQYF
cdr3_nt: TGTGCCAGTACAGGGGGCGCAGGGGAGACCCAGTACTTC

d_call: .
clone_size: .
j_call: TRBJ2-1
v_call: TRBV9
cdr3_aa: CASSSGDSYNEQFF
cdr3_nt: TGTGCCAGCAGCTCAGGAGACAGCTACAATGAGCAGTTCTTC

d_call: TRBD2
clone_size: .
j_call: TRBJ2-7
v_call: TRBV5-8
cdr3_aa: CASSLVASGRSVYEQYF
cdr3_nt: TGTGCCAGCAGCTTGGTGGCTAGCGGGCGGTCCGTCTACGAGCAGTACTTC

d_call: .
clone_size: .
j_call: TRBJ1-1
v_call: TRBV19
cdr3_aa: CASSIVGGAEAFF
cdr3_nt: TGTGCCAGTAGTATAGTGGGGGGGGCCGAAGCTTTCTTT

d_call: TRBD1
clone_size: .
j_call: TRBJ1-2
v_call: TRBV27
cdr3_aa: CASSATGTEDGGYTF
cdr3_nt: TGTGCCAGCAGTGCCACCGGGACAGAAGACGGGGGCTACACCTTC

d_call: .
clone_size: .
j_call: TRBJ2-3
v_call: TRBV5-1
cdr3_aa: CASSGGAADTQYF
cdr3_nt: TGCGCCAGCAGCGGGGGGGCCGCAGATACGCAGTATTTT

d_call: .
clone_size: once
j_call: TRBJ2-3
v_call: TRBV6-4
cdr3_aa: CASSATGWDTQYF
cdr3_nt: TGTGCCAGCAGTGCAACGGGATGGGATACGCAGTATTTT

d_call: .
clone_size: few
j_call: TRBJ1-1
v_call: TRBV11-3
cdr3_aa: CASSMNTEAFF
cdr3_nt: TGTGCCAGCAGCATGAACACTGAAGCTTTCTTT

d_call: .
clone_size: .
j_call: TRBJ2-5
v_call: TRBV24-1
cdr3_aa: CATSGGWEETQYF
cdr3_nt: TGTGCCACCAGTGGTGGATGGGAGGAGACCCAGTACTTC

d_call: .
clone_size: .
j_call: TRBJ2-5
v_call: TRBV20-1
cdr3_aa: CSARVYETQYF
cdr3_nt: TGCAGTGCTAGAGTTTATGAGACCCAGTACTTC

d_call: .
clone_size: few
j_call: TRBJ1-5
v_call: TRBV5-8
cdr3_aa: CASSFRDSIGDQPQHF
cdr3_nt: TGTGCCAGCAGCTTCAGGGATTCAATTGGGGATCAGCCCCAGCATTTT

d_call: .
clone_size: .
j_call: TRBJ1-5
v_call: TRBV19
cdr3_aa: CASSRDPWSPHF
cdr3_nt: TGTGCCAGTAGCAGGGACCCATGGTCTCCGCATTTT

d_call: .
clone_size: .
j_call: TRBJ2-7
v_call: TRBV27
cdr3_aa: CASSRGTHFSYEQYF
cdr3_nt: TGTGCCAGCAGTAGGGGGACTCACTTCTCCTACGAGCAGTACTTC

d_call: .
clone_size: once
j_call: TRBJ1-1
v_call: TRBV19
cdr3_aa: CASSIAGRRPEAFF
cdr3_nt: TGTGCCAGTAGTATAGCCGGTCGGAGACCTGAAGCTTTCTTT